The T cell receptor (beta chain) under discussion was sequenced for a study of T-cell memory formation after mild COVID-19. The study, taken as a whole, reports: SARS-CoV-2 specificity was not confirmed for second-wave clones peaking on day 37.

TCRdb ran MiXCR on the 5' RACE reads and lists one entry per CDR3 protein. The table lists around 25,000 distinct CDR3 sequences, roughly 7.4% of them singletons. The V gene's germline CDR1 is SGHVS and CDR2 FNYEAQ. With 0 bases clipped from V and 0 bases from J, the junction kept 2 bases outside the gene matches. The CDR3 has 17 residues. This clonotype was observed many times. Its antigen is as yet unknown. The chain couples TRBV7-6 to TRBJ2-3, with 11 bases aligning to TRBD2. Sequencing was carried out using PBMCs or a T cell subset sorted from them (not recorded which). The clonotype originates from an adult woman who had mild COVID-19 (a few samples of this study predate the infection). Cell type and time point are not known. In DNA form, the CDR3 reads TGTGCCAGCAGCTTAGCTACTAGCGGGAGCAGCACAGATACGCAGTATTTT. Translation: CASSLATSGSSTDTQYF.